This T cell receptor beta chain was found in a study of control samples from healthy donors and cancer patients. The assay was immunoSEQ multiplex PCR, and TCRdb's table has in-frame clones only and misses some. This table has approximately 150,000 clones, 94% appearing once. This clone was observed a few times. Trimming took 0 bases from V and 1 from J, leaving 3 bases between them. This CDR3 region has 13 residues. The germline gives CDR1 LNHNV, CDR2 YYDKDF (reference sequence). The rearrangement links TRBV15 to TRBJ2-5, with D hard to call. The TCR comes from a woman between 18 and 30 years old in good health. The specimen was blood. This chain's CDR3 is CATSRDPQETQYF. The CDR3 coding sequence is TGTGCCACCAGCAGAGATCCCCAAGAGACCCAGTACTTC.